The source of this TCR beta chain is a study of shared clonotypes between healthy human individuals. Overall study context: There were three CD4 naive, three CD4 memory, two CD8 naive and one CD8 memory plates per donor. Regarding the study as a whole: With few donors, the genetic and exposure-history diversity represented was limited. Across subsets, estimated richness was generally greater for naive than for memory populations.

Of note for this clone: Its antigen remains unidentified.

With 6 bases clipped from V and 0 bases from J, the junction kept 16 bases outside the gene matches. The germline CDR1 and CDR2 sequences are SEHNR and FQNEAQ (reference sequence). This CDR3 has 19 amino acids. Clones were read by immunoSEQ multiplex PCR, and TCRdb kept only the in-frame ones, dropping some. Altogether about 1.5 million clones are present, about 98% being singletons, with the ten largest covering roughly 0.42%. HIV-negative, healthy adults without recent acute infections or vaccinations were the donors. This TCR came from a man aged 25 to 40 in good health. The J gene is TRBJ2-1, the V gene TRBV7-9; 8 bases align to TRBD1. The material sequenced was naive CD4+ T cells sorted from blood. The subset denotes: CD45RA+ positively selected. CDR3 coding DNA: TGTGCCAGCAGTCCTAAACCCCGGGACAGGAATCACTCCTACAATGAGCAGTTCTTC. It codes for CASSPKPRDRNHSYNEQFF. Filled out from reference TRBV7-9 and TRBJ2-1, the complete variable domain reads DTGVSQNPRHKITKRGQNVTFRCDPISEHNRLYWYRQTLGQGPEFLTYFQNEAQLEKSRLLSDRFSAERPKGSFSTLEIQRTEQGDSAMYLCASSPKPRDRNHSYNEQFFGPGTRLTVL.